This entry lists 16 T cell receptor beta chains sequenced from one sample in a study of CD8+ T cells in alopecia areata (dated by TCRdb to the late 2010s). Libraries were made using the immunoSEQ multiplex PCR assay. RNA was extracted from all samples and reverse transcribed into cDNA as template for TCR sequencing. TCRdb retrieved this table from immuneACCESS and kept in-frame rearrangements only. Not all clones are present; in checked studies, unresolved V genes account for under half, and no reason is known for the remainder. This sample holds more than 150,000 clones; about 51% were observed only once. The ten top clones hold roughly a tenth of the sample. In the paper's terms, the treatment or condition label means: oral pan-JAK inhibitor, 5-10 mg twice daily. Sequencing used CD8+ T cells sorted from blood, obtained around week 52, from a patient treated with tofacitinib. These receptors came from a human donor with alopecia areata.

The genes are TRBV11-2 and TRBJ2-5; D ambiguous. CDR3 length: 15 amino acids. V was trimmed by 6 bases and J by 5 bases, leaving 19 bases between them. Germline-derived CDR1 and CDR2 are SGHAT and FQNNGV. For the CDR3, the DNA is TGTGCCAGCAGTAATCAAGGGCGCGCATGGGAGACCCAGTACTTC. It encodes CASSNQGRAWETQYF.

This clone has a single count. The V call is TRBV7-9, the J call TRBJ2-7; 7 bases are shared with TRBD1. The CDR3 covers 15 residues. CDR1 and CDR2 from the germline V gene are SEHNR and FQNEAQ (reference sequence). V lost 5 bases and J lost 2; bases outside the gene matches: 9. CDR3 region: CASSPGRDSPYEQYF. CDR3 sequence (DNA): TGTGCCAGCAGCCCGGGCCGGGACAGTCCCTACGAGCAGTACTTC.

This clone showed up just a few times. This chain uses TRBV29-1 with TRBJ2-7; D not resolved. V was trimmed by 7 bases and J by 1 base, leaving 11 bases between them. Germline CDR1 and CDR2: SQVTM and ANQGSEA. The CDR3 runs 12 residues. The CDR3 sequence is CSAKGISYEQYF. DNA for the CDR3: TGCAGCGCCAAGGGCATTTCCTACGAGCAGTACTTC.

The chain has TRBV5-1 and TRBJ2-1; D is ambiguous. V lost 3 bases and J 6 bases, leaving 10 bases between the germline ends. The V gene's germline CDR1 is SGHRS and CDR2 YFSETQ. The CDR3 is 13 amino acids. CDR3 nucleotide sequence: TGCGCCAGCAGCTCCCACTCGGGCAATGAGCAGTTCTTC. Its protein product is CASSSHSGNEQFF.

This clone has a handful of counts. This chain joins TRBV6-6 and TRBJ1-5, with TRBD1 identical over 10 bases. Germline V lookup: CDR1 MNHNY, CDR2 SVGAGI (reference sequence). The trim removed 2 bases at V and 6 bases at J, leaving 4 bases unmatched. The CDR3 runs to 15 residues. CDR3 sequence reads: CASSYRDRGIQPQHF. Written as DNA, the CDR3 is TGTGCCAGCAGTTACCGGGACAGGGGCATTCAGCCCCAGCATTTT.

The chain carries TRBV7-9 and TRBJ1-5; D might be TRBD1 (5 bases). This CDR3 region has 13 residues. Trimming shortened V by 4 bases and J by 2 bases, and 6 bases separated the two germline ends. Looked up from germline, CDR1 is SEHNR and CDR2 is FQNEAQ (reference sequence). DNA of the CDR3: TGTGCCAGCAGCTGGGACGGCAATCAGCCCCAGCATTTT. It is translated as CASSWDGNQPQHF.

The CDR3 DNA sequence: TGTGCCAGCAGTCCGGGACCCGGAGGCTACGAGCAGTACTTC. Encoded protein: CASSPGPGGYEQYF. V and J are TRBV27 and TRBJ2-7; D is perhaps TRBD1 or TRBD2 (5 bases each). Between the trimmed V and J ends, which lost 5 bases and 3 bases, there was a span of 14 bases. Germline V lookup: CDR1 MNHEY, CDR2 SMNVEV (reference sequence). The CDR3 covers 14 residues.

The DNA for the CDR3 is TGTGCCTGGAGTGTAGGGCGGGGGGCTTTATACAATGAGCAGTTCTTC. Its translation is CAWSVGRGALYNEQFF. V usage is TRBV30 and J usage is TRBJ2-1, with 8 bases matching TRBD2. Per the germline V gene, CDR1 is GTSNPN and CDR2 is SVGIG (reference sequence). Unmatched junction bases numbered 8, after V lost 0 bases and J lost 4 bases. This CDR3 region has 16 residues.

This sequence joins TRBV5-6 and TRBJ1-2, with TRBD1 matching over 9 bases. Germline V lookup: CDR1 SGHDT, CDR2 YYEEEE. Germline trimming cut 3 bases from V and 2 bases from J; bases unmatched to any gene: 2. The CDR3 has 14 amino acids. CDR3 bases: TGTGCCAGCAGCTGGGACAGGGCGAACTATGGCTACACCTTC. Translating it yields CASSWDRANYGYTF.

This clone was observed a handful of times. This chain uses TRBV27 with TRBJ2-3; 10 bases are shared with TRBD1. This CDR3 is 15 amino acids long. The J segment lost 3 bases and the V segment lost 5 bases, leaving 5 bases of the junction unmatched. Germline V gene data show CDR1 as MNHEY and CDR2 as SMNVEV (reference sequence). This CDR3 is CASSGRDRGTDTQYF. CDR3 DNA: TGTGCCAGCAGTGGCCGGGACAGGGGAACAGATACGCAGTATTTT.

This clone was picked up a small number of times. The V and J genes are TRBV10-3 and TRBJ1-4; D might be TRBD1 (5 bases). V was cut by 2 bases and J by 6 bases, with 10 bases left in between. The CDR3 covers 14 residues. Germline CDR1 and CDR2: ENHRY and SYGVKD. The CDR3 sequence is CAISERTRDEKLFF. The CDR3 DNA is TGTGCCATCAGTGAGAGGACCAGGGATGAAAAACTGTTTTTT.

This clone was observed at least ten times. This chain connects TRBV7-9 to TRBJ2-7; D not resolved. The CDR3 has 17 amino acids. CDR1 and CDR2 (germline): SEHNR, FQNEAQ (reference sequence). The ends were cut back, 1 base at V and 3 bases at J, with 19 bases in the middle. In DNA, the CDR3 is TGTGCCAGCAGCTTAGGGGGTACCAGGACGGACCTCTACGAGCAGTACTTC. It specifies CASSLGGTRTDLYEQYF.

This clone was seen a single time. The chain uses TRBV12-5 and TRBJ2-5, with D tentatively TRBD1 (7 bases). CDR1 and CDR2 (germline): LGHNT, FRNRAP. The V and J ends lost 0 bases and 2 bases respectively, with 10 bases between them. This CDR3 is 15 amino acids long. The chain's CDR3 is CASGLVPGGQETQYF. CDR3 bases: TGTGCTAGTGGTTTGGTACCAGGGGGGCAAGAGACCCAGTACTTC.

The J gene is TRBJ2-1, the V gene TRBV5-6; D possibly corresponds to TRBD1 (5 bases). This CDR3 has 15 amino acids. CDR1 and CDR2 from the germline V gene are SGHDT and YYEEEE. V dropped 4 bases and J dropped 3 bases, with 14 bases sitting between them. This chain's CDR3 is CASSPPDNLYNEQFF. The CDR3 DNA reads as TGTGCCAGCAGCCCCCCGGACAACCTCTACAATGAGCAGTTCTTC.

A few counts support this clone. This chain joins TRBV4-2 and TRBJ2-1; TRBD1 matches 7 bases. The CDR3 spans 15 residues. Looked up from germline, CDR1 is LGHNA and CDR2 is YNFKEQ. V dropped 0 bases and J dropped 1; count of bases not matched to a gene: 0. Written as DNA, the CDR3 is TGTGCCAGCAGCCAAGACAGGGGGTCCTACAATGAGCAGTTCTTC. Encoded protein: CASSQDRGSYNEQFF.

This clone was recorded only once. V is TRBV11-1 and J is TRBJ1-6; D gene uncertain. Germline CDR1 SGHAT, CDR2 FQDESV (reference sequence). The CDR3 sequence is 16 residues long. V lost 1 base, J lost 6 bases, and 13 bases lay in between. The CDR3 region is CASSLGGIGSNSPLHF. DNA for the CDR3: TGTGCCAGCAGCTTAGGAGGGATCGGTTCTAATTCACCCCTCCACTTT.